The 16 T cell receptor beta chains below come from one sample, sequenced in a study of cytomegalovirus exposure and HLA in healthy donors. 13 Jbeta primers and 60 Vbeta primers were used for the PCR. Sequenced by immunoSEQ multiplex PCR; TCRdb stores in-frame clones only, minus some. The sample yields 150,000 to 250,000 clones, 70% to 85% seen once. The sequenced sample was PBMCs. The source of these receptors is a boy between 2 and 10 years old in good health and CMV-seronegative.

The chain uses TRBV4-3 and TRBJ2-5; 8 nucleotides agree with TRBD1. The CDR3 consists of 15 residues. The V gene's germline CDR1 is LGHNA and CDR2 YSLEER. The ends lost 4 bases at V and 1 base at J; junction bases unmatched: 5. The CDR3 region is CASSRKGQAQETQYF. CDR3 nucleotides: TGCGCCAGCAGCCGTAAGGGACAGGCCCAAGAGACCCAGTACTTC.

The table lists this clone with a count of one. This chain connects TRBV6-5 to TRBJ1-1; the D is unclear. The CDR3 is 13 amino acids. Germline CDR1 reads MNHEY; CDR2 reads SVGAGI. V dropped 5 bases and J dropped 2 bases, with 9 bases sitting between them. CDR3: CASSQRQNTEAFF. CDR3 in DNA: TGTGCCAGCAGTCAAAGACAAAACACTGAAGCTTTCTTT.

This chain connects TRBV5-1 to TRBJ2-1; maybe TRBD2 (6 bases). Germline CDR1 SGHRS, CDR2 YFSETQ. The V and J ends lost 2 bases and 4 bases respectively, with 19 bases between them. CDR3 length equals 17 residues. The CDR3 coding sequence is TGCGCCAGCAGCTTCGGATTCCGGGACTCCCCGTACAATGAGCAGTTCTTC. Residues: CASSFGFRDSPYNEQFF.

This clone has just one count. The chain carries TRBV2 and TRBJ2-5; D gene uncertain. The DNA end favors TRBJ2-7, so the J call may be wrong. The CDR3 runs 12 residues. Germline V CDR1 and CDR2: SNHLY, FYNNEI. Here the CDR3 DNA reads TGTGCCAGCAGTGAGCAAGCCTACGAGCAGTACTTC. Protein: CASSEQAYEQYF.

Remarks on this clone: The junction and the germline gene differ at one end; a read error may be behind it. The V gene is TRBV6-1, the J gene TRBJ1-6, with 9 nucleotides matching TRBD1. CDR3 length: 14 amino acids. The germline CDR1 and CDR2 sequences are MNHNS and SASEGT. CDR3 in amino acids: CASSEQGTGLILIF. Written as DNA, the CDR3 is TGTGCCAGCAGTGAACAGGGGACAGGGTTAATCTTAATCTTT.

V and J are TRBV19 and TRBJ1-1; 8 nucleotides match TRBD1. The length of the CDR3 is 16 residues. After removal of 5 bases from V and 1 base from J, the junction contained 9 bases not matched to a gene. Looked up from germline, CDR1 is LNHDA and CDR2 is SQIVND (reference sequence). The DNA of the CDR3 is TGTGCCAGTAGTTGGCAGGGGGCCAGCTGGAACACTGAAGCTTTCTTT. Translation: CASSWQGASWNTEAFF.

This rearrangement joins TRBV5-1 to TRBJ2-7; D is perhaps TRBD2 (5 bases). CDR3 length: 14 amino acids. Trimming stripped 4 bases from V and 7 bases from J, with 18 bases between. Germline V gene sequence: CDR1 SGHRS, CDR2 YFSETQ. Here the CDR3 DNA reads TGCGCCAGCAGCCCACCCGGCGGGTTTTTAGAGCAGTACTTC. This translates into CASSPPGGFLEQYF.

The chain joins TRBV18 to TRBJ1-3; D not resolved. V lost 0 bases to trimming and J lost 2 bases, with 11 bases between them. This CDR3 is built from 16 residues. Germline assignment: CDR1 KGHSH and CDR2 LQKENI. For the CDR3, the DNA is TGTGCCAGCTCACCACCCTCGAGGTCCACTGGAAACACCATATATTTT. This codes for CASSPPSRSTGNTIYF.

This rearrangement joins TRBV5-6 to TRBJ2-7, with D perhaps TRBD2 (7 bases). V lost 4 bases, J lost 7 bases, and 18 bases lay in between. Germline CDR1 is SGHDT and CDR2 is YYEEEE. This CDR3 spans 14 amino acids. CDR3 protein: CASSPAGGLGEQYF. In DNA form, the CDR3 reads TGTGCCAGCAGCCCGGCCGGGGGGCTAGGTGAGCAGTACTTC.

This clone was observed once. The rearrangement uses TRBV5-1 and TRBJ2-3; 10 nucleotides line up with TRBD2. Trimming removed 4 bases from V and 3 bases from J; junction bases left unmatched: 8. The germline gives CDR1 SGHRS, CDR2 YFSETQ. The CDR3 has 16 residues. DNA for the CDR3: TGCGCCAGCAGCCCTCGGACTAGCGGAACGACAGATACGCAGTATTTT. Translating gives CASSPRTSGTTDTQYF.

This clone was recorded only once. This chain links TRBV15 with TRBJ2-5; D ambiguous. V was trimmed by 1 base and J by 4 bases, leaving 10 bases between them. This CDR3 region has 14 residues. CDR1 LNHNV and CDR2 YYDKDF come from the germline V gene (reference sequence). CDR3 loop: CATSRGQLGETQYF. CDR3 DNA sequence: TGTGCCACCAGCAGAGGACAACTGGGAGAGACCCAGTACTTC.

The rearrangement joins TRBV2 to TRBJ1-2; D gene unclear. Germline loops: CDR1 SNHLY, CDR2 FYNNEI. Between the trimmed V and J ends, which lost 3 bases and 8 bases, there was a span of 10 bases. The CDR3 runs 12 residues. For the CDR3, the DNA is TGTGCCAGCAGTGACCGCTACCAAGGCTACACCTTC. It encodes CASSDRYQGYTF.

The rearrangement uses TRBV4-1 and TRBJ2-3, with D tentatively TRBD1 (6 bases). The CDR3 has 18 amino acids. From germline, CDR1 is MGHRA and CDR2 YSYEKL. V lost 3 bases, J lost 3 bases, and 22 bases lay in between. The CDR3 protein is CASSHVVGRGLVTDTQYF. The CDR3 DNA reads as TGCGCCAGCAGCCATGTCGTAGGTAGGGGGTTGGTTACAGATACGCAGTATTTT.

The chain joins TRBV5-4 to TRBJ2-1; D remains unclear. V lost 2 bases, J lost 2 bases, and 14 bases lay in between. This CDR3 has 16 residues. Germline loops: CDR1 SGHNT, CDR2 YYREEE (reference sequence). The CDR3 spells CASSFAFRGTYNEQFF. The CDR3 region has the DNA TGTGCCAGCAGCTTCGCTTTCCGCGGAACCTACAATGAGCAGTTCTTC.

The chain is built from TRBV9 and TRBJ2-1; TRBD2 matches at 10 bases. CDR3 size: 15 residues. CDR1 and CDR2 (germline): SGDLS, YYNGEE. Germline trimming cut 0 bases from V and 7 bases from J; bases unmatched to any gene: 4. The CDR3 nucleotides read TGTGCCAGCAGCGTAGGCGGGACTAGCGTGAATGAGCAGTTCTTC. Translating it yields CASSVGGTSVNEQFF.

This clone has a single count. The CDR3 reads CASSEYPPRGYNEQFF. The CDR3 nucleotides read TGTGCCAGCAGCGAATACCCACCCAGGGGCTACAATGAGCAGTTCTTC. This rearrangement joins TRBV9 to TRBJ2-1; possible D gene TRBD1, 6 bases. Deletions cut 3 bases from V and 3 bases from J, with 16 bases between. CDR3 length: 16 amino acids. Per the germline V gene, CDR1 is SGDLS and CDR2 is YYNGEE. Drawing the rest from reference TRBV9 and TRBJ2-1, the complete variable domain is DSGVTQTPKHLITATGQRVTLRCSPRSGDLSVYWYQQSLDQGLQFLIQYYNGEERAKGNILERFSAQQFPDLHSELNLSSLELGDSALYFCASSEYPPRGYNEQFFGPGTRLTVL.